One sample yielded the 10 T cell receptor beta chains listed below, sequenced in a study of cytomegalovirus exposure and HLA in healthy donors (TCRdb year 2017). Library construction relied on the immunoSEQ multiplex PCR assay. A mixture of 60 forward primers for TCR Vbeta segments and 13 reverse primers for TCR Jbeta segments was used in the multiplex PCR. TCRdb limited this immuneACCESS table to in-frame rearrangements with V and J called. A share of clones is missing; checked studies link under half to unresolved V genes, and the rest is unexplained. The sample profile shows about 200,000 clones; about 80% of them were found once. Roughly 1.9% of the sample belongs to the ten largest clones. Input material: PBMCs. These receptor sequences come from a man aged 18 to 30 in good health and CMV-seronegative.

This clone was picked up a small number of times. This sequence joins TRBV5-8 and TRBJ1-2; 9 bases align to TRBD1. CDR3 length: 15 amino acids. Germline CDR1 and CDR2: SGHTS and YDEGEE. The V and J ends lost 2 bases and 3 bases, in that order; junction bases with no gene match: 5. The DNA for the CDR3 is TGTGCCAGCAGCTTTGGGACAGGGATAGACTATGGCTACACCTTC. Translating it yields CASSFGTGIDYGYTF.

J is TRBJ2-7 and V is TRBV2, with 13 positions matching TRBD2. The CDR3 extends over 15 amino acids. The V gene end was trimmed by 1 base and the J gene end by 5 bases; junction bases not matched to a gene: 2. CDR1 is SNHLY and CDR2 is FYNNEI in the germline V gene. The CDR3 DNA reads as TGTGCCAGCAGTGAAGGGGGGACTAGCGGGGACGAGCAGTACTTC. Its translation: CASSEGGTSGDEQYF.

The chain links TRBV25-1 to TRBJ2-7; 7 nucleotides agree with TRBD2. With 2 bases clipped from V and 4 bases from J, the junction kept 11 bases outside the gene matches. CDR1 MGHDK and CDR2 SYGVNS come from the germline V gene. This CDR3 is built from 16 residues. CDR3 sequence reads: CASSEGTSAQGYEQYF. CDR3 DNA: TGTGCCAGCAGTGAAGGTACTAGCGCTCAAGGGTACGAGCAGTACTTC.

The chain's CDR3 is CASRSGRQGNQETQYF. In DNA form, the CDR3 reads TGTGCCAGCCGTAGTGGCCGACAGGGGAACCAAGAGACCCAGTACTTC. The chain carries TRBV6-6 and TRBJ2-5, with 8 bases aligning to TRBD1. Germline-derived CDR1 and CDR2 are MNHNY and SVGAGI (reference sequence). The CDR3 is 16 residues long. V gave up 8 bases and J gave up 0 bases; unmatched junction bases: 11.

This clone was observed a single time. The rearrangement joins TRBV23-1 to TRBJ2-2, with TRBD1 as a possible D gene (5 bases). TRBV23-1 is assigned to the ORF class and has an uncertain function. V lost 6 bases, J lost 1 base, and 15 bases lay in between. The CDR3 consists of 16 residues. CDR3 DNA: TGCGCCAGCAGCCGCGAGACAGCACAGAACACCGGGGAGCTGTTTTTT. Amino acid sequence: CASSRETAQNTGELFF.

The V gene is TRBV16, the J gene TRBJ2-2; 8 nucleotides align to TRBD1. CDR1 is KGHSY and CDR2 is FQNENV in the germline V gene. Trimming cost V 0 bases and J 5 bases; bases outside gene matches: 5. The CDR3 is 16 residues long. The CDR3 DNA is TGTGCCAGCAGCCAATCGGGCAGGGGGCGAACCGGGGAGCTGTTTTTT. Protein product: CASSQSGRGRTGELFF.

In this sample, this clone turned up a few times. The CDR3 protein is CASSYNPTSGSGGETQYF. For the CDR3, the DNA is TGCGCCAGCAGCTACAACCCGACTAGCGGGAGTGGGGGGGAGACCCAGTACTTC. This chain joins TRBV5-1 and TRBJ2-5; 12 positions agree with TRBD2. This CDR3 region has 18 residues. With V trimmed by 3 bases and J by 5 bases, 14 bases remained unmatched. CDR1 and CDR2 from the germline V gene are SGHRS and YFSETQ.

This rearrangement joins TRBV5-8 to TRBJ1-5; 8 positions match TRBD1. The CDR3 extends over 15 amino acids. The V gene's germline CDR1 is SGHTS and CDR2 YDEGEE. Trimming cost V 3 bases and J 9 bases; bases outside gene matches: 11. CDR3 bases: TGTGCCAGCAGCTCACCTACAATTGACAGGGGGCCCCAGCATTTT. It translates to CASSSPTIDRGPQHF.

The chain links TRBV29-1 to TRBJ2-1; 7 nucleotides agree with TRBD1. The V gene's germline CDR1 is SQVTM and CDR2 ANQGSEA. J lost 4 bases, V lost 6 bases, and 3 bases had no gene match. The CDR3 has 12 residues. The CDR3 region is CSVGTVYNEQFF. Here the CDR3 DNA reads TGCAGCGTGGGGACAGTTTACAATGAGCAGTTCTTC.

Written as DNA, the CDR3 is TGTGCCAGCAGTTTATCCGTCGGCAATCAGCCCCAGCATTTT. This gives the protein CASSLSVGNQPQHF. The chain uses TRBV27 and TRBJ1-5; D uncertain. This CDR3 has 14 amino acids. Deletions cut 0 bases from V and 2 bases from J, with 5 bases between. Germline V gene lookup returns CDR1 MNHEY and CDR2 SMNVEV (reference sequence).